Listed below are T cell receptor beta chains from one sample, sequenced in a study of PD-1 blockade in classical Hodgkin lymphoma. Clones were sequenced by immunoSEQ multiplex PCR, and TCRdb holds only the in-frame ones, with some missing. This sample has roughly 40,000 clones; under 75% occur once, and the top ten carry approximately 3%. This specimen was peripheral blood mononuclear cells (PBMCs), taken at baseline. These receptor sequences come from a human donor with classical Hodgkin lymphoma. Both conserved end residues are part of each CDR3. Fields, in order: V gene, D gene, clone size, J gene, CDR3 protein, CDR3 DNA. A D gene is named only where the DNA matches it firmly. Expanded clones get a size class; other rows say once, few or many, or leave the size out.

V: TRBV7-2; D: TRBD2; size: -; J: TRBJ2-7; CDR3: CASSLRRTSATYEQYF; DNA: TGTGCCAGCAGTCTAAGAAGGACTAGCGCAACCTACGAGCAGTACTTC
V: TRBV27; D: -; size: -; J: TRBJ1-6; CDR3: CASSYGAGYNSPLHF; DNA: TGTGCCAGCAGCTACGGAGCAGGTTATAATTCACCCCTCCACTTT
V: TRBV5-1; D: -; size: -; J: TRBJ1-1; CDR3: CASSTGGETEAFF; DNA: TGCGCCAGCAGCACCGGGGGGGAGACTGAAGCTTTCTTT
V: TRBV4-2; D: TRBD1; size: -; J: TRBJ1-4; CDR3: CASSQGTGNEKLFF; DNA: TGTGCCAGCAGCCAAGGGACAGGGAATGAAAAACTGTTTTTT
V: TRBV10-3; D: -; size: -; J: TRBJ2-7; CDR3: CATGTNRYEQYF; DNA: TGTGCCACCGGGACGAATAGGTACGAGCAGTACTTC
V: TRBV27; D: TRBD2; size: -; J: TRBJ2-1; CDR3: CASSPYRTSWTRMQFF; DNA: TGTGCCAGCAGTCCCTATAGGACTAGCTGGACCCGGATGCAGTTCTTC
V: TRBV7-8; D: -; size: few; J: TRBJ2-7; CDR3: CASSRVGEQYF; DNA: TGTGCCAGCAGCCGCGTGGGCGAGCAGTACTTC
V: TRBV7-9; D: -; size: -; J: TRBJ2-5; CDR3: CASSLQETQYF; DNA: TGTGCCAGCAGTCTACAAGAGACCCAGTACTTC
V: TRBV12-5; D: TRBD2; size: -; J: TRBJ2-5; CDR3: CASGLGERGAPVGETQYF; DNA: TGTGCTAGTGGTTTGGGGGAGCGGGGGGCCCCAGTGGGGGAGACCCAGTACTTC
V: TRBV7-2; D: -; size: -; J: TRBJ1-5; CDR3: CASSLAGYSNQPQHF; DNA: TGTGCCAGCAGCTTAGCCGGGTATAGCAATCAGCCCCAGCATTTT
V: TRBV6-6; D: TRBD1; size: -; J: TRBJ1-2; CDR3: CASSYNDRGRGYTF; DNA: TGTGCCAGCAGTTACAACGACAGGGGCAGGGGCTACACCTTC
V: TRBV5-6; D: TRBD1; size: -; J: TRBJ2-1; CDR3: CASSLSWTGSNEQFF; DNA: TGTGCCAGCAGCTTGAGTTGGACAGGGAGCAATGAGCAGTTCTTC
V: TRBV4-3; D: -; size: -; J: TRBJ1-5; CDR3: CASSPQLGYSNQPQHF; DNA: TGCGCCAGCAGCCCTCAACTCGGTTATAGCAATCAGCCCCAGCATTTT
V: TRBV27; D: -; size: -; J: TRBJ1-1; CDR3: CASSLSGVVNTEAFF; DNA: TGTGCCAGCAGTTTATCAGGGGTTGTAAACACTGAAGCTTTCTTT
V: TRBV27; D: -; size: -; J: TRBJ2-1; CDR3: CASSRPGLTYNEQFF; DNA: TGTGCCAGCAGCCGCCCTGGGTTGACCTACAATGAGCAGTTCTTC
V: TRBV5-1; D: -; size: -; J: TRBJ1-3; CDR3: CASSVQGGNTIYF; DNA: TGCGCCAGCAGCGTCCAGGGTGGAAACACCATATATTTT
V: TRBV5-6; D: -; size: -; J: TRBJ1-4; CDR3: CASSLGEKLFF; DNA: TGTGCCAGCAGCTTGGGTGAAAAACTGTTTTTT
V: TRBV6-5; D: TRBD1; size: -; J: TRBJ1-1; CDR3: CASSSRGETEAFF; DNA: TGTGCCAGCAGTTCCAGGGGGGAGACTGAAGCTTTCTTT
V: TRBV11-2; D: -; size: -; J: TRBJ2-7; CDR3: CASSSSYFNYEQYF; DNA: TGTGCCAGCAGCTCCTCATATTTCAACTACGAGCAGTACTTC
V: TRBV6-5; D: -; size: -; J: TRBJ2-3; CDR3: CASSPSLPTQYF; DNA: TGTGCCAGCAGTCCGAGTCTGCCTACGCAGTATTTT
V: TRBV27; D: TRBD1; size: -; J: TRBJ1-4; CDR3: CATSDRANEKLFF; DNA: TGTGCCACCTCGGACAGGGCAAATGAAAAACTGTTTTTT
V: TRBV7-3; D: TRBD2; size: -; J: TRBJ2-3; CDR3: CASSLTSGDSTDTQYF; DNA: TGTGCCAGCAGCCTGACTAGCGGGGACTCAACAGATACGCAGTATTTT
V: TRBV5-4; D: TRBD2; size: -; J: TRBJ2-3; CDR3: CASSGRTGGLADTQYF; DNA: TGTGCCAGCAGCGGAAGGACGGGGGGGCTCGCAGATACGCAGTATTTT
V: TRBV19; D: TRBD2; size: -; J: TRBJ2-7; CDR3: CASSGGGGEQYF; DNA: TGTGCCAGTAGCGGCGGGGGAGGCGAGCAGTACTTC
V: TRBV9; D: -; size: -; J: TRBJ2-5; CDR3: CASSPREREETQYF; DNA: TGTGCCAGCAGCCCTCGGGAGAGGGAAGAGACCCAGTACTTC
V: TRBV30; D: TRBD2; size: few; J: TRBJ2-2; CDR3: CAWEQAGATGELFF; DNA: TGTGCCTGGGAGCAGGCGGGAGCCACCGGGGAGCTGTTTTTT
V: TRBV9; D: TRBD1; size: -; J: TRBJ1-6; CDR3: CASSVATGAGSPLHF; DNA: TGTGCCAGCAGCGTAGCGACAGGGGCTGGTTCACCCCTCCACTTT